This T cell receptor (beta chain) was identified in a study of cytomegalovirus exposure and HLA in healthy donors. Study-wide results and limits: The later analysis indicated that the majority of CMV-associated TCR beta chains appeared HLA-restricted. Trimming of TCR beta V- and J-genes showed a link, identified in a later analysis, to a missense DCLRE1C variant. The study put under 200 TCR beta chains on its list as cytomegalovirus-associated. Common viral pathogens were later found to be apparently linked to several of the most significant clusters.

This clone was picked up a small number of times. Its specificity is unknown. PCR employed 60 Vbeta and 13 Jbeta primers. Only in-frame clones appear in the TCRdb table, and some are missing; sequencing was by immunoSEQ multiplex PCR. This sample carries roughly 150,000 clones, about 70% of them seen once, and the ten largest clones take 2% to 2.5%. This CDR3 has 15 amino acids. From germline, CDR1 is MNHNY and CDR2 SVGAGI (reference sequence). V lost 2 bases to trimming and J lost 8 bases, with 15 bases between them. Sequenced material: PBMCs. The rearrangement joins TRBV6-6 to TRBJ1-4, with TRBD1 as a possible D gene (6 bases). The receptor's source is a woman in her fifties or sixties in good health and CMV-seropositive. For the CDR3, the DNA is TGTGCCAGCAGTTACATCGGCAGGGGAAAAGAAAAACTGTTTTTT. Residues: CASSYIGRGKEKLFF.